This T cell receptor beta chain came from a study of blood T cell repertoires in COVID-19 (dated by TCRdb to 2018 to 2020). Study-wide context: Samples from collaborators originated in the United States, Italy and Spain and spanned both the acute and convalescent phases of COVID-19. The material from the prospective study consisted of cDNA or gDNA derived from T cells, B-cell-depleted T cells, or PBMCs. Sample metadata almost always included a de-identified subject ID, COVID-19 status, age in years and sex. The repertoires were released in a freely available public database intended as a resource for research on the immune response to SARS-CoV-2. Deeply sampled blood TCRbeta repertoires from subjects exposed to, actively infected with, or recovered from COVID-19 were included in the dataset. The samples were drawn from the first 160 participants of the ongoing ImmuneRACE study and from 1,254 subjects provided by 6 global collaborators. HLA class I and class II types, where available, came from metadata supplied by the sample provider rather than from assay-based typing. Points the paper makes about the study in general: The quantity of clinical and demographic metadata differed by source and by participant and was supplied without curation.

The collaborating institutions used their own protocols to collect whole blood in K2EDTA tubes. Collaborator samples were shipped for TCRbeta analysis as frozen whole blood, isolated PBMCs, or DNA extracted from either sample type. The CDR3 runs 14 residues from the cysteine to the phenylalanine. Left in the record is the CDR3 DNA by itself, 42 bases read in frame from the first base. From a lookup of the germline V gene, CDR1 and CDR2 are SGHAT and FQNNGV. The trim is 5 bases for V and 3 bases for J, with a gap of 14 bases between the germline ends. As regards this clone: Its antigen target is currently unknown. No base quality information exists; no much larger clone differs at one position.

TCRbeta CDR3 regions were amplified from genomic DNA using the immunoSEQ Assay, a bias-controlled multiplex PCR. Processing in the source paper ran as follows. Nucleated cell counts per sample were estimated from amplification of reference gene primers within the assay. To quantify the absolute abundance of each unique TCRbeta CDR3 rearrangement, sequence reads were collapsed and filtered. For each sample, productive Simpson clonality was calculated as the square root of Simpson's diversity index across productive rearrangements. TCRdb took over this immuneACCESS table, retaining in-frame rearrangements with V and J assigned. Such tables are incomplete; in checked studies, under half of the missing clones stem from an unresolved V gene, and the remainder is unexplained. That table gives V, J and clone size, and the DNA gave D and trimming. In this sample the table shows roughly 200,000 clones, 88% of which occur a single time. The ten largest clones capture 1.5% to 2% of the sample.

The rearranged chain carries TRBV11-2 and TRBJ2-7; the D gene assignment is ambiguous. The specimen was peripheral blood. This clonotype was sampled from a man aged 65 to 79 with acute or convalescent COVID-19. The nucleotide sequence reads as follows: TGTGCCAGCAGCCGACAAAACAATCTCTACGAGCAGTACTTC. Protein translation: CASSRQNNLYEQYF.